These 10 T cell receptor beta chains originate from one sample sequenced in a study of T cell repertoires in cytomegalovirus infection. TCRdb analysed the reads with MiXCR anew, one entry per CDR3 protein. This table has some 600,000 distinct CDR3 sequences, about 24% appearing once. The sequencing input was CD8+ T cells from PBMCs. The source of these receptors is a human donor in good health (CMV status not recorded). Some clones in this sample may be carry-over from other donors' samples.

The J gene is TRBJ1-1, the V gene TRBV29-1, with D uncertain. This CDR3 has 10 residues. Germline loops: CDR1 SQVTM, CDR2 ANQGSEA. Trimming pared 6 bases from V and 8 bases from J, leaving 10 bases between. CDR3 sequence reads: CSVSAGEAFF. The CDR3 region has the DNA TGCAGCGTATCCGCGGGGGAAGCTTTCTTT.

This clonotype was detected many times. The J gene is TRBJ1-3, the V gene TRBV7-8; D gene unclear. From germline, CDR1 is SGHVS and CDR2 FQNEAQ. Trimming took 5 bases from V and 2 from J, leaving 13 bases between them. There are 15 residues in the CDR3. CDR3 coding DNA: TGTGCCAGCAGCGACACGACGGTACCTGGAAACACCATATATTTT. As protein: CASSDTTVPGNTIYF. Together with reference TRBV7-8 and TRBJ1-3, the CDR3 gives the full variable domain: GAGVSQSPRYKVAKRGQDVALRCDPISGHVSLFWYQQALGQGPEFLTYFQNEAQLDKSGLPSDRFFAERPEGSVSTLKIQRTQQEDSAVYLCASSDTTVPGNTIYFGEGSWLTVV.

V is TRBV7-9 and J is TRBJ2-1; D may be TRBD2 (5 bases). Germline V gene sequence: CDR1 SEHNR, CDR2 FQNEAQ (reference sequence). The CDR3 contains 15 residues. The V end was cut by 0 bases, the J end by 6 bases, with 12 bases between. CDR3 amino acids: CASSLAVGAFNEQFF. In DNA, the CDR3 is TGTGCCAGCAGCTTAGCCGTGGGAGCATTCAATGAGCAGTTCTTC.

This clonotype has more than one count but fewer than ten. The chain links TRBV13 to TRBJ2-5, with TRBD1 identical over 7 bases. The CDR3 has 15 residues. The germline gives CDR1 PRHDT, CDR2 FYEKMQ (reference sequence). The V segment lost 4 bases and the J segment 7 bases; nucleotides outside the gene matches: 12. Here the CDR3 reads CASSSSGTVPGTQYF. CDR3 coding DNA: TGTGCCAGCAGCTCGTCCGGGACAGTCCCGGGGACCCAGTACTTC.

This clonotype turned up a few times. V gene TRBV2 combines with J gene TRBJ2-7; either TRBD1 or TRBD2 may fit D (5 bases each). This CDR3 has 12 residues. Germline assignment: CDR1 SNHLY and CDR2 FYNNEI. The V and J ends lost 9 bases and 0 bases respectively, with 9 bases between them. CDR3 nucleotide sequence: TGTGCCAGACGGGACCCCTCCTACGAGCAGTACTTC. Protein product: CARRDPSYEQYF.

The chain couples TRBV27 to TRBJ2-7; D may match TRBD1 or TRBD2 (5 bases each). The ends were cut back, 8 bases at V and 6 bases at J, with 11 bases in the middle. Germline V lookup: CDR1 MNHEY, CDR2 SMNVEV (reference sequence). This CDR3 region has 11 residues. For the CDR3, the DNA is TGTGCCAGCGGCCGTGGGGGCGAGCAGTACTTC. Its translation is CASGRGGEQYF.

The J gene is TRBJ2-5, the V gene TRBV6-2 or TRBV6-3, with 11 bases that match TRBD2. J gave up 4 bases and V 6 bases, and 4 bases lay outside the gene matches. This CDR3 has 14 amino acids. Germline assignment: CDR1 MNHEY and CDR2 SVGEGT. CDR3 DNA: TGTGCCAGCAGGGATGGACTAGCGGGAGAGACCCAGTACTTC. Protein product: CASRDGLAGETQYF.

The rearrangement links TRBV11-2 to TRBJ1-1, with D uncertain. The V end lost 5 bases, the J end lost 3 bases, and 16 bases lay between the germline ends. Per germline, CDR1 SGHAT and CDR2 FQNNGV. This CDR3 region has 15 residues. DNA for the CDR3: TGTGCCAGCAGCCCACAGAGAAGGAAGGACACTGAAGCTTTCTTT. It translates to CASSPQRRKDTEAFF.

This clonotype was picked up many times. The gene calls are TRBV7-2 and TRBJ2-3, with 7 positions matching TRBD2. Trimming took 4 bases from V and 3 from J; bases not matched to a gene: 7. This CDR3 contains 15 residues. The germline V gene has CDR1 SGHTA and CDR2 FQGNSA. CDR3 nucleotides: TGTGCCAGCAGCTACTCTAGCGGAGCTACAGATACGCAGTATTTT. Protein: CASSYSSGATDTQYF.

The chain has TRBV28 and TRBJ2-5; the match to TRBD1 covers 7 bases. From germline, CDR1 is MDHEN and CDR2 SYDVKM. With V trimmed by 7 bases and J by 4 bases, 6 bases remained unmatched. The CDR3 is 13 amino acids. The CDR3, as DNA: TGTGCCAGCATCTTACAGGGGAGAGAGACCCAGTACTTC. Protein sequence: CASILQGRETQYF.